A selection of T cell receptor beta chains follows, all from one sample in a study of molecular identifiers for immune sequencing clone quantification. One entry per CDR3 protein results from TCRdb running MiXCR on the PCR reads. The sample has around 470,000 distinct CDR3 sequences; about a fifth are singletons. Material: naive CD8+ T cells from blood, with Jurkat cell RNA spiked in. All receptors come from a human donor in good health. Some libraries in this study had Jurkat cell RNA spiked in. CDR3s include the opening cysteine and the closing phenylalanine or tryptophan. A D gene is named only where the DNA matches it firmly.

CASSSGRRGHDYGYTF | TRBJ1-2 | TRBV12-3/TRBV12-4 | TRBD1
CASRLDFRENSYNEQFF | TRBJ2-1 | TRBV12-2 | NA
CASSPPGQGFQNEQFF | TRBJ2-1 | TRBV4-2 | TRBD1
CSARSLRDGPESWTQYF | TRBJ2-3 | TRBV20-1 | NA
CASSPDPGTGFHEQYF | TRBJ2-7 | TRBV19 | TRBD1
CASSSPNPWTSELHYEQYF | TRBJ2-7 | TRBV6-2/TRBV6-3 | TRBD2
CSARGRADLQETQYF | TRBJ2-5 | TRBV20-1 | NA
CASSSRLAGANTGELFF | TRBJ2-2 | TRBV12-3/TRBV12-4 | TRBD2
CASSAGSGLGTDNEQFF | TRBJ2-1 | TRBV9 | TRBD1
CASSVSGTANQPQHF | TRBJ1-5 | TRBV28 | NA
CASITNEKLFF | TRBJ1-4 | TRBV6-7 | NA
CASSYSRQYEAFF | TRBJ1-1 | TRBV6-5 | NA
CASSLAGPVNTEAFF | TRBJ1-1 | TRBV5-4 | NA
CASSVRREVSGANVLTF | TRBJ2-6 | TRBV9 | TRBD2
CASSPTGSASTDTQYF | TRBJ2-3 | TRBV3-1 | NA
CASSPGHQSEPQHF | TRBJ1-5 | TRBV19 | NA
CASSQDSGGRLASEAFF | TRBJ1-1 | TRBV4-2 | NA
CSASATSGRYNEQSF | TRBJ2-1 | TRBV20-1 | TRBD2
CASSPTTYEQYF | TRBJ2-7 | TRBV7-9 | NA
CASSIARLYGYTF | TRBJ1-2 | TRBV19 | NA
CASSTGSLGTEAFF | TRBJ1-1 | TRBV7-9 | NA
CASSLVSETEAFF | TRBJ1-1 | TRBV5-1 | NA
CASSSSYMDGELFF | TRBJ2-2 | TRBV7-9 | NA
CASSYLPGDEQGIDTEAFF | TRBJ1-1 | TRBV6-2/TRBV6-3 | TRBD1
CATSPTGVPQPQHF | TRBJ1-5 | TRBV24-1 | NA
CASSDTGGEVTGELFF | TRBJ2-2 | TRBV6-4 | NA
CASSTPSGQETQYF | TRBJ2-5 | TRBV12-3/TRBV12-4 | TRBD2
CASSLAEYSGGLRGEQYF | TRBJ2-7 | TRBV7-6 | TRBD2
CASSSQWDASYEQYF | TRBJ2-7 | TRBV7-9 | NA
CASTRTRDPIAEAFF | TRBJ1-1 | TRBV9 | NA
CASRVPGNPYEQYF | TRBJ2-7 | TRBV5-8 | NA
CASSSRGGEQFF | TRBJ2-1 | TRBV11-2 | NA
CASSLGAGGPDTQYF | TRBJ2-3 | TRBV7-2 | TRBD2
CAISEQREGYEQYF | TRBJ2-7 | TRBV10-3 | TRBD2
CASSPEDRGPLYYEQYF | TRBJ2-7 | TRBV18 | TRBD1
CSVLQSATNEKLFF | TRBJ1-4 | TRBV29-1 | NA
CASSPGHLGSEQYF | TRBJ2-7 | TRBV18 | NA
CASSVLPSGGNDEQFF | TRBJ2-1 | TRBV9 | TRBD2
CASSLRGPREAFF | TRBJ1-1 | TRBV27 | NA
CASSASGGPSLFAQYF | TRBJ2-3 | TRBV9 | TRBD2
CATSVQSYEQYF | TRBJ2-7 | TRBV11-2 | NA
CASSTGPPEAFF | TRBJ1-1 | TRBV2 | NA
CASIGIGTDTQYF | TRBJ2-3 | TRBV6-5 | NA
CASSQDLYLPSGIIETQYF | TRBJ2-5 | TRBV4-2 | TRBD2
CSARDLREGLTGELFF | TRBJ2-2 | TRBV20-1 | TRBD2
CASSETVTYNEQFF | TRBJ2-1 | TRBV10-1 | NA
CSVEALGIGTEAFF | TRBJ1-1 | TRBV29-1 | NA
CATSDTYTDTQYF | TRBJ2-3 | TRBV24-1 | NA
CASSSSPYGTPHEQYF | TRBJ2-7 | TRBV28 | NA
CASSSIPSGNPADTQYF | TRBJ2-3 | TRBV12-3/TRBV12-4 | TRBD2
CASSRSAFSSGEYTGELFF | TRBJ2-2 | TRBV13 | TRBD2
CASSVGAGVAKNIQYF | TRBJ2-4 | TRBV9 | TRBD2
CASSLTGSAYGYTF | TRBJ1-2 | TRBV12-3/TRBV12-4 | NA
CASSFGAAQETQYF | TRBJ2-5 | TRBV11-2 | NA
CASSHNGGFKVPSTDTQYF | TRBJ2-3 | TRBV4-1 | NA